This TCR beta chain was obtained from a study of control samples from healthy donors and cancer patients. V lost 0 bases, J lost 4 bases, and 10 bases lay in between. The CDR3 covers 15 residues. CDR1 is MNHNY, CDR2 SVGAGI, per germline (reference sequence). Method: immunoSEQ multiplex PCR; TCRdb's copy keeps in-frame clones and lacks some. Among about 180,000 clones, around nine tenths were seen once, and the ten largest hold 1.4%. The sequencing input was blood. The chain links TRBV6-6 to TRBJ1-5, with D uncertain. The source of this sequence is a man aged 25 to 40 in good health. The CDR3 reads CASSYSEQLNQPQHF. The CDR3 DNA is TGTGCCAGCAGTTACTCCGAGCAGCTAAATCAGCCCCAGCATTTT.